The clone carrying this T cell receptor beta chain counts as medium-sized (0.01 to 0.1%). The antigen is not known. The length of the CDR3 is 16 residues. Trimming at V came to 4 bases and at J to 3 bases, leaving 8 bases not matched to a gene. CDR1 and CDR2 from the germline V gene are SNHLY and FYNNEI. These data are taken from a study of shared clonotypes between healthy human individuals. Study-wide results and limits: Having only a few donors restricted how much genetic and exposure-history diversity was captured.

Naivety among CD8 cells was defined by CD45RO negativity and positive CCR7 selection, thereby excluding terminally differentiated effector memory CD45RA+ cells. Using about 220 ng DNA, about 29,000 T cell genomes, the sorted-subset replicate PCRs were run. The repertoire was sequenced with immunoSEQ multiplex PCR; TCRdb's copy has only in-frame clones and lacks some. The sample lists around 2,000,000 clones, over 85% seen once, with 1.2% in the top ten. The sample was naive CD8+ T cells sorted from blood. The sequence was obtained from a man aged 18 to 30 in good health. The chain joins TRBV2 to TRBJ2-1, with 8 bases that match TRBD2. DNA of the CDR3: TGTGCCAGCAGTGCCGGGCCCAGCGGGAGCTACAATGAGCAGTTCTTC. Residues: CASSAGPSGSYNEQFF.